Listed below are T cell receptor beta chains from one sample, sequenced in a study of beta chain features in type 1 diabetes. The method was immunoSEQ multiplex PCR; TCRdb's version includes in-frame clones alone and lacks a portion of them. The sample holds under 550,000 clones, approximately 10% seen once. Material for sequencing was naive CD4+ T cells from blood. These receptors were taken from a woman between 18 and 29 years old in good health. Each CDR3 is given with its conserved first and last residue. Expanded clones get a size class; other rows say once, few or many, or leave the size out.

>few|TRBJ1-1|TRBV13
CASTRRGGGTEAFF
>few|TRBJ1-5|TRBV5-1
CASSREGTDNQPQHF
>few|TRBJ2-2|TRBV29-1
CSVEGVLNTGELFF
>few|TRBJ1-5|TRBV28
CASSTPGVRNQPQHF
>-|TRBJ2-3|TRBV11-2
CASSLGVDTQYF
>-|TRBJ2-1|TRBV21-1
CASSKGGENNEQFF
>few|TRBJ2-3|TRBV6-1
CASSASLGAGTDTQYF
>few|-|TRBV25-1
CASSGQGFTEQYF
>-|TRBJ2-3|TRBV9
CASSVAGTDTQYF
>few|TRBJ1-2|TRBV27
CASRQGGGGYTF
>-|TRBJ1-2|TRBV28
CASSSNGYGYTF
>few|TRBJ2-7|TRBV30
CAWGRTGIGEQYF
>few|TRBJ2-5|TRBV5-4
CASSTQGLGETQYF
>few|TRBJ2-3|TRBV5-4
CASSEQGATDTQYF
>-|TRBJ1-5|TRBV23-1
CASTRDIDQPQHF
>few|TRBJ2-7|TRBV18
CASSRTGTESNEQYF
>-|TRBJ2-1|TRBV10-3
CAISDLQGAEQFF
>-|TRBJ1-1|TRBV14
CASSSGQKNTEAFF
>few|TRBJ2-7|TRBV20-1
CSAIEVYEQYF
>-|TRBJ2-7|TRBV18
CASSPAGGSYEQYF
>-|TRBJ2-3|TRBV7-2
CASSLSLAGHTDTQYF
>few|TRBJ2-1|TRBV30
CAWRFPSGGQNEQFF
>few|TRBJ2-5|TRBV30
CAWKIGDQETQYF
>-|TRBJ2-4|TRBV18
CASSLQDRDGIQYF
>-|TRBJ2-3|TRBV7-3
CASSPGSDTQYF
>few|TRBJ1-2|TRBV5-6
CASSLGSGEGVGYTF
>few|TRBJ2-1|TRBV4-3
CASSPSPWDNEQFF
>once|TRBJ1-4|TRBV4-2
CASSQDGAGPFF
>-|TRBJ2-5|TRBV30
CAWTGGQGYETQYF
>-|TRBJ2-5|TRBV7-2
CASSLNGETQYF
>few|TRBJ2-3|TRBV10-3
CAISDLSTDTQYF
>-|TRBJ2-7|TRBV14
CASSQGLPRTGNYEQYF
>few|TRBJ2-1|TRBV19
CASIPGGASYNEQFF
>-|TRBJ2-7|TRBV25-1
CASSVRLQGGEQYF
>-|TRBJ2-1|TRBV28
CASSWRAGQFF
>-|TRBJ2-1|TRBV5-1
CASSLESGLAGFNEQFF
>few|TRBJ2-3|TRBV5-4
CASSTRRGPRTDTQYF
>-|TRBJ1-2|TRBV9
CASSGRQGSENYGYTF
>few|TRBJ1-6|TRBV2
CASSTRYGRSSSYNSPLHF
>few|TRBJ2-7|TRBV7-2
CASSLVSRLSYEQYF
>-|TRBJ1-1|TRBV20-1
CSARETGTAFF